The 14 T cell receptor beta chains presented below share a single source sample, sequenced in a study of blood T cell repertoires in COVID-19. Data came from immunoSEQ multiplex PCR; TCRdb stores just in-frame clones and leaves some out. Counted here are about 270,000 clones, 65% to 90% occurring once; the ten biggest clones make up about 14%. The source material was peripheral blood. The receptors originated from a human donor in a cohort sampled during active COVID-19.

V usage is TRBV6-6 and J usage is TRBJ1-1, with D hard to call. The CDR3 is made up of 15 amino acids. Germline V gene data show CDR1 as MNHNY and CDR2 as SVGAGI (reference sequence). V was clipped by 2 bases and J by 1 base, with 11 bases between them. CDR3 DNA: TGTGCCAGCAGTTACGAATCTGGGAGGAACACTGAAGCTTTCTTT. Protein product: CASSYESGRNTEAFF.

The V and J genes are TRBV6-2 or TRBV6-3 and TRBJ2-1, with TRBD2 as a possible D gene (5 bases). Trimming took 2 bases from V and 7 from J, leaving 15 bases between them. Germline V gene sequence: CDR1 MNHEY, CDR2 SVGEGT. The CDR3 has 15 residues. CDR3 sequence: CASSYVPSLRNEQFF. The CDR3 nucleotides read TGTGCCAGCAGTTACGTGCCTAGCCTTCGAAATGAGCAGTTCTTC.

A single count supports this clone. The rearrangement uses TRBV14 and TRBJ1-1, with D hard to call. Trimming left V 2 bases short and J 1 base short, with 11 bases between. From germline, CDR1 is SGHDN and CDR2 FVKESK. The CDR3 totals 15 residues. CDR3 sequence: CASSQQMGRNTEAFF. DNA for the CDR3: TGTGCCAGCAGCCAACAAATGGGCAGGAACACTGAAGCTTTCTTT.

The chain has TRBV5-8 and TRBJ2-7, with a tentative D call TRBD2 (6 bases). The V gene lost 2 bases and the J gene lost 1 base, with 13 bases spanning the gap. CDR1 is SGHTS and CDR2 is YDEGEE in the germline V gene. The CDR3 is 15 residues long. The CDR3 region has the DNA TGTGCCAGCAGCTTTCGGGGGAGAGGGTCCTACGAGCAGTACTTC. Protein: CASSFRGRGSYEQYF.

CDR3 sequence: CASSPRTGPGETQYF. DNA of the CDR3: TGTGCCAGCAGCCCGCGGACAGGGCCAGGAGAGACCCAGTACTTC. This chain links TRBV11-2 with TRBJ2-5; 8 bases line up with TRBD1. After removal of 5 bases from V and 4 bases from J, the junction contained 9 bases not matched to a gene. This CDR3 has 15 residues. Germline CDR1 SGHAT, CDR2 FQNNGV.

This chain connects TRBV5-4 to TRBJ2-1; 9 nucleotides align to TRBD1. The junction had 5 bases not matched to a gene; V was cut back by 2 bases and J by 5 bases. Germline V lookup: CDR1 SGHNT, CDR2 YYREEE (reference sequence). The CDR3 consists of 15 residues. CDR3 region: CASSLGTGRDNEQFF. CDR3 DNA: TGTGCCAGCAGCTTAGGGACAGGGAGGGACAATGAGCAGTTCTTC.

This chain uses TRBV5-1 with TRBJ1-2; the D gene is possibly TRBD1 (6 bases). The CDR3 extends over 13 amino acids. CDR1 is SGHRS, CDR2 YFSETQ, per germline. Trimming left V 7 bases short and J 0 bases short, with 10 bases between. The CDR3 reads CASGDTANYGYTF. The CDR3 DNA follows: TGCGCCAGCGGGGACACCGCTAACTATGGCTACACCTTC.

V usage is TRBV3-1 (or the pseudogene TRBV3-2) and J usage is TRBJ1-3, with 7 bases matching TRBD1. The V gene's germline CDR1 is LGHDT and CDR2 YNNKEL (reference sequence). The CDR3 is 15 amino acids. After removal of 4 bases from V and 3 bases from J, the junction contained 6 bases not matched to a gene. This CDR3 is CASSRSGTVGNTIYF. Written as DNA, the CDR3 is TGTGCCAGCAGCCGATCCGGGACAGTTGGAAACACCATATATTTT.

The DNA for the CDR3 is TGTGCCAGCTCACCAGCGAGGGGGACTGAAGCTTTCTTT. This gives the protein CASSPARGTEAFF. The gene calls are TRBV18 and TRBJ1-1, with D possibly TRBD1 on 6 matching bases. V was cut by 2 bases and J by 5 bases, with 9 bases left in between. Germline V gene sequence: CDR1 KGHSH, CDR2 LQKENI. The CDR3 sequence is 13 residues long.

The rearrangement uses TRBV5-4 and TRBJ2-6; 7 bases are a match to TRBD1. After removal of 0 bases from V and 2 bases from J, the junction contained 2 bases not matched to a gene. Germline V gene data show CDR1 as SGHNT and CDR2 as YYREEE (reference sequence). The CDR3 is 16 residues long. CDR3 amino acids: CASSLGGTAGANVLTF. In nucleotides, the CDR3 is TGTGCCAGCAGCTTGGGGGGGACAGCTGGGGCCAACGTCCTGACTTTC. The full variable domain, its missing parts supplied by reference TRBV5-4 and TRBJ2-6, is ETGVTQSPTHLIKTRGQQVTLRCSSQSGHNTVSWYQQALGQGPQFIFQYYREEENGRGNFPPRFSGLQFPNYSSELNVNALELDDSALYLCASSLGGTAGANVLTFGAGSRLTVL.

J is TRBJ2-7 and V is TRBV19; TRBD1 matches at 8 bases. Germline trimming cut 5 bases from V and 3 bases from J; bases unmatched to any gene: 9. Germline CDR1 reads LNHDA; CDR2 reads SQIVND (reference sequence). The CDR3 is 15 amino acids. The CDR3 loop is CASSERTGWNYEQYF. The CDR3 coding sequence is TGTGCCAGTAGTGAAAGGACAGGGTGGAACTACGAGCAGTACTTC.

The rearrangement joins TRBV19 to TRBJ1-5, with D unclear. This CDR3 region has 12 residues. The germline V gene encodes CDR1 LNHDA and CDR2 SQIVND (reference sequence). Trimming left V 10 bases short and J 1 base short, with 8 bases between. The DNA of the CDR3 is TGTGCCACCGGGGAGAGCAATCAGCCCCAGCATTTT. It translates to CATGESNQPQHF.

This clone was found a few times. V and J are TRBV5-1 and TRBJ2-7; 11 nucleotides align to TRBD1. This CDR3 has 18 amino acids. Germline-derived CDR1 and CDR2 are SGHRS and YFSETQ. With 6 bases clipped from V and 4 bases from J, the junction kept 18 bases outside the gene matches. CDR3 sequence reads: CASNNPATTGTGGYEQYF. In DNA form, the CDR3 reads TGCGCCAGCAACAACCCGGCTACTACTGGGACAGGGGGATACGAGCAGTACTTC.

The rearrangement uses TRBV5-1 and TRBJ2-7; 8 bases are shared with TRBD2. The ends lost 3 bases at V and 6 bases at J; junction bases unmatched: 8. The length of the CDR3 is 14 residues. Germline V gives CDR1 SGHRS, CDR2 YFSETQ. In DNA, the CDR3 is TGCGCCAGCAGCTCCCCGGGACTAGGGTTCGAGCAGTACTTC. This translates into CASSSPGLGFEQYF.